A selection of T cell receptor beta chains follows, all from one sample in a study of long-term antiretroviral therapy in people with HIV. Method: immunoSEQ multiplex PCR; TCRdb's copy keeps in-frame clones and lacks some. The table shows under 20,000 clones, with approximately 81% occurring only once. The sample in question was unsorted PBMCs, obtained 0.3 years after starting antiretroviral therapy. The receptors here all came from a woman between 45 and 60 years old with HIV. The CDR3 runs from the conserved cysteine through the conserved F or W. A D gene is named only where the DNA matches it firmly. Size values are once, few and many counts, or a class for expanded clones, and some rows have none.

D: TRBD1; size: NA; V: TRBV5-4; J: TRBJ1-2; CDR3: CASSSYRGFGYTF; DNA: TGTGCCAGCAGCTCCTACAGGGGGTTTGGCTACACCTTC
D: NA; size: NA; V: TRBV6-6; J: TRBJ1-1; CDR3: CASILNLNTEAFF; DNA: TGTGCCAGCATCTTAAACTTGAACACTGAAGCTTTCTTT
D: TRBD1; size: few; V: TRBV28; J: TRBJ2-7; CDR3: CASSPRQGPSYEQYF; DNA: TGTGCCAGCAGTCCGAGACAGGGTCCTTCCTACGAGCAGTACTTC
D: NA; size: NA; V: TRBV18; J: TRBJ2-1; CDR3: CASSPNNNEQFF; DNA: TGTGCCAGCTCACCCAATAACAATGAGCAGTTCTTC
D: NA; size: NA; V: TRBV27; J: TRBJ2-7; CDR3: CASSWSDRPGNEQYF; DNA: TGTGCCAGCTCCTGGTCCGACAGACCGGGGAACGAGCAGTACTTC
D: NA; size: NA; V: TRBV9; J: TRBJ2-3; CDR3: CASSVEGGRGPTQYF; DNA: TGTGCCAGCAGCGTAGAGGGGGGCCGAGGGCCTACGCAGTATTTT
D: NA; size: NA; V: TRBV18; J: TRBJ2-6; CDR3: CANSPYSGANVLTF; DNA: TGTGCCAACTCCCCCTACTCTGGGGCCAACGTCCTGACTTTC
D: TRBD2; size: NA; V: TRBV11-2; J: TRBJ2-1; CDR3: CASSRLAGGSVNEQFF; DNA: TGTGCCAGCAGCCGACTAGCGGGGGGGTCGGTGAATGAGCAGTTCTTC
D: TRBD1; size: NA; V: TRBV5-1; J: TRBJ2-5; CDR3: CASRGTGKGEETQYF; DNA: TGCGCCAGCAGGGGGACAGGGAAGGGTGAGGAGACCCAGTACTTC
D: NA; size: NA; V: TRBV7-9; J: TRBJ2-3; CDR3: CASSATPSTDTQYF; DNA: TGTGCCAGCAGCGCGACTCCTTCAACAGATACGCAGTATTTT
D: NA; size: NA; V: TRBV6-1; J: TRBJ2-5; CDR3: CASSGGTGVAETQYF; DNA: TGTGCCAGCAGCGGCGGGACGGGGGTCGCGGAGACCCAGTACTTC
D: TRBD1; size: once; V: TRBV5-1; J: TRBJ2-3; CDR3: CASKPGQGTDTQYF; DNA: TGCGCCAGTAAGCCGGGACAGGGGACAGATACGCAGTATTTT
D: NA; size: NA; V: TRBV9; J: TRBJ1-3; CDR3: CASSVGTSGNTIYF; DNA: TGTGCCAGCAGCGTAGGGACGTCTGGAAACACCATATATTTT
D: NA; size: NA; V: TRBV30; J: TRBJ1-6; CDR3: CAWSREADSPLHF; DNA: TGTGCCTGGAGTAGGGAAGCGGATTCACCCCTCCACTTT
D: NA; size: NA; V: TRBV5-1; J: TRBJ2-5; CDR3: CASSLQGANLQETQYF; DNA: TGCGCCAGCAGCTTACAGGGAGCGAATCTCCAAGAGACCCAGTACTTC
D: NA; size: NA; V: TRBV5-1; J: TRBJ1-3; CDR3: CASSLGTDGNTIYF; DNA: TGCGCCAGCAGCTTAGGGACTGATGGAAACACCATATATTTT
D: NA; size: NA; V: TRBV7-9; J: TRBJ2-1; CDR3: CASSDSLGQNNEQFF; DNA: TGTGCCAGCAGCGACTCTCTTGGACAGAACAATGAGCAGTTCTTC
D: NA; size: NA; V: TRBV28; J: TRBJ1-1; CDR3: CASTMLHNSNTEAFF; DNA: TGTGCCAGCACCATGTTACACAACTCGAACACTGAAGCTTTCTTT
D: TRBD1; size: NA; V: TRBV5-1; J: TRBJ2-6; CDR3: CASSRMDRAGANVLTF; DNA: TGCGCCAGCAGTCGGATGGACAGGGCCGGGGCCAACGTCCTGACTTTC
D: NA; size: NA; V: TRBV4-1; J: TRBJ2-2; CDR3: CASSQRTLNTGELFF; DNA: TGCGCCAGCAGCCAACGGACACTTAACACCGGGGAGCTGTTTTTT
D: NA; size: NA; V: TRBV29-1; J: TRBJ2-2; CDR3: CSVGGWAANTGELFF; DNA: TGCAGCGTGGGCGGGTGGGCGGCGAACACCGGGGAGCTGTTTTTT
D: TRBD1; size: NA; V: TRBV6-1; J: TRBJ1-4; CDR3: CASSEARDRANEKLFF; DNA: TGTGCCAGCAGTGAAGCGCGGGACAGGGCTAATGAAAAACTGTTTTTT
D: NA; size: NA; V: TRBV11-2; J: TRBJ2-7; CDR3: CASSLAGMGQYF; DNA: TGTGCCAGCAGCTTAGCAGGGATGGGGCAGTACTTC
D: NA; size: NA; V: TRBV4-1; J: TRBJ1-5; CDR3: CASSQEGGGRNQPQHF; DNA: TGCGCCAGCAGCCAAGAGGGCGGGGGTCGCAATCAGCCCCAGCATTTT
D: NA; size: NA; V: TRBV5-1; J: TRBJ1-3; CDR3: CASSLGATTGNTIYF; DNA: TGCGCCAGCAGCTTGGGGGCGACAACTGGAAACACCATATATTTT
D: TRBD1; size: medium-sized; V: TRBV27; J: TRBJ2-7; CDR3: CASSFGTGGDEQYF; DNA: TGTGCCAGCAGTTTCGGGACAGGGGGAGACGAGCAGTACTTC
D: TRBD1; size: NA; V: TRBV7-3; J: TRBJ2-3; CDR3: CASSLGTGAGTDTQYF; DNA: TGTGCCAGCAGCTTGGGGACAGGGGCGGGCACAGATACGCAGTATTTT
D: TRBD1; size: NA; V: TRBV15; J: TRBJ1-4; CDR3: CATSRYRGVVNEKLFF; DNA: TGTGCCACCAGCAGATACAGGGGCGTAGTGAATGAAAAACTGTTTTTT
D: NA; size: NA; V: TRBV4-1; J: TRBJ1-1; CDR3: CASSQDAGNTEAFF; DNA: TGCGCCAGCAGCCAAGACGCAGGGAACACTGAAGCTTTCTTT
D: TRBD1; size: NA; V: TRBV6-1; J: TRBJ2-2; CDR3: CASRTGTANTGELFF; DNA: TGTGCCAGCAGGACCGGGACAGCGAACACCGGGGAGCTGTTTTTT
D: NA; size: NA; V: TRBV6-5; J: TRBJ2-2; CDR3: CASTLGLLNTGELFF; DNA: TGTGCCAGCACCCTGGGACTTCTGAACACCGGGGAGCTGTTTTTT
D: TRBD1; size: few; V: TRBV30; J: TRBJ2-2; CDR3: CAWSPGLSAGGNTGELFF; DNA: TGTGCCTGGAGTCCTGGTTTATCGGCAGGGGGGAACACCGGGGAGCTGTTTTTT
D: NA; size: NA; V: TRBV18; J: TRBJ2-6; CDR3: CASSPQGSNGGANVLTF; DNA: TGTGCCAGCTCACCCCAAGGGTCCAACGGAGGGGCCAACGTCCTGACTTTC
D: NA; size: once; V: TRBV2; J: TRBJ1-4; CDR3: CASSEGGEEEKLFF; DNA: TGTGCCAGCAGTGAAGGAGGGGAAGAAGAAAAACTGTTTTTT
D: NA; size: NA; V: TRBV7-2; J: TRBJ2-2; CDR3: CASSLGRRVRGGELFF; DNA: TGTGCCAGCAGCTTAGGGCGTCGGGTACGGGGCGGGGAGCTGTTTTTT
D: NA; size: NA; V: TRBV11-2; J: TRBJ1-2; CDR3: CASSLDRGGGGYTF; DNA: TGTGCCAGCAGCTTAGATCGAGGGGGAGGAGGCTACACCTTC
D: TRBD1; size: NA; V: TRBV7-3; J: TRBJ2-2; CDR3: CASSPWDRENTGELFF; DNA: TGTGCCAGCAGCCCGTGGGACAGGGAGAACACCGGGGAGCTGTTTTTT
D: NA; size: once; V: TRBV14; J: TRBJ1-3; CDR3: CASTQRETGNTIYF; DNA: TGTGCCAGCACTCAAAGGGAAACTGGAAACACCATATATTTT
D: NA; size: NA; V: TRBV2; J: TRBJ2-1; CDR3: CASSEGGNNEQFF; DNA: TGTGCCAGCAGTGAGGGCGGAAACAATGAGCAGTTCTTC
D: NA; size: NA; V: TRBV7-2; J: TRBJ2-3; CDR3: CASSHSSDTQYF; DNA: TGTGCCAGCAGCCACTCATCAGATACGCAGTATTTT
D: NA; size: NA; V: TRBV7-2; J: TRBJ2-7; CDR3: CASSSSTHEQYF; DNA: TGTGCCAGCAGCTCCTCGACCCACGAGCAGTACTTC
D: TRBD2; size: NA; V: TRBV10-3; J: TRBJ2-5; CDR3: CAISESGGGEQETQYF; DNA: TGTGCCATCAGTGAGTCCGGCGGGGGGGAACAAGAGACCCAGTACTTC
D: NA; size: NA; V: TRBV29-1; J: TRBJ1-5; CDR3: CSVALNSNQPQHF; DNA: TGCAGCGTAGCCTTAAATAGCAATCAGCCCCAGCATTTT
D: TRBD1; size: NA; V: TRBV27; J: TRBJ2-2; CDR3: CASSATGSTGELFF; DNA: TGTGCCAGCAGCGCGACAGGGTCTACCGGGGAGCTGTTTTTT
D: NA; size: few; V: TRBV9; J: TRBJ1-3; CDR3: CASSSPPGNTIYF; DNA: TGTGCCAGCAGCTCCCCGCCTGGAAACACCATATATTTT
D: TRBD1; size: NA; V: TRBV27; J: TRBJ1-1; CDR3: CASSSQGAWTEAFF; DNA: TGTGCCAGCAGTTCACAGGGGGCATGGACTGAAGCTTTCTTT
D: NA; size: NA; V: TRBV11-2; J: TRBJ2-1; CDR3: CASSLEGYNEQFF; DNA: TGTGCCAGCAGCTTGGAAGGATACAATGAGCAGTTCTTC